The 13 T cell receptor beta chains below all came from one sample that was sequenced in a study of CXCR3-negative and CXCR3-positive naive CD8 T cells. 5' RACE with UMI labels generated the TRB cDNA libraries. TCRdb processed the 5' RACE reads again and assigns one entry to each CDR3 protein, with no DNA. In total, the table holds 100,000 to 150,000 distinct CDR3 sequences. Sequenced material: naive CXCR3- CD8+ T cells from blood. Described subset: CD45RO-CCR7+CD27+CD95- naive CD8+ T cells lacking CXCR3 (TNR3-). The receptors here all came from a human donor in good health. Some clones in this sample may be carry-over from other donors' samples.

The rearrangement uses TRBV21-1 and TRBJ1-4; TCRdb picks TRBD1, but there is no DNA to check that call. TRBV21-1 is noted as a pseudogene. The CDR3 spans 15 residues. The CDR3 reads CASSKVSRVGEKLFF.

The chain couples TRBV4-3 to TRBJ2-1; without DNA, the TCRdb call of TRBD1 cannot be checked. CDR3 length: 15 amino acids. The germline gives CDR1 LGHNA, CDR2 YSLEER. CDR3 in amino acids: CASSQDGTGKDEQFF.

This rearrangement joins TRBV6-4 to TRBJ2-6. CDR1 and CDR2 from the germline V gene are MRHNA and SNTAGT. This CDR3 comprises 15 residues. This CDR3 reads CASSEEHSGANVLTF.

The V call is TRBV4-2, the J call TRBJ2-3. This CDR3 comprises 16 residues. Germline lookup yields CDR1 LGHNA and CDR2 YNFKEQ. The CDR3 spells CASSQDHGESTDTQYF.

The genes are TRBV20-1 and TRBJ2-7; checking the TCRdb D call of TRBD2 is not possible without DNA. The CDR3 totals 17 residues. Germline V gives CDR1 DFQATT, CDR2 SNEGSKA (reference sequence). CDR3: CSAIPGLAGGDPYEQYF.

V gene TRBV2 combines with J gene TRBJ2-7. Germline V gene lookup returns CDR1 SNHLY and CDR2 FYNNEI. This CDR3 has 14 residues. The CDR3 protein is CASSVAGAIYEQYF.

The genes are TRBV29-1 and TRBJ2-7; absent DNA, TCRdb's TRBD2 call cannot be checked. The CDR3 is 15 residues long. CDR1 is SQVTM, CDR2 ANQGSEA, per germline. This chain's CDR3 is CSVELAGLKAYEQYF.

J is TRBJ2-5 and V is TRBV11-2; TCRdb selects TRBD2, and the lack of DNA leaves this call unchecked. CDR1 and CDR2 (germline): SGHAT, FQNNGV. The CDR3 runs to 18 residues. The CDR3 region is CASSPTGVGGSTQETQYF.

The chain couples TRBV9 to TRBJ2-1; TCRdb's D gene call, TRBD2, goes unchecked for lack of DNA. Per the germline V gene, CDR1 is SGDLS and CDR2 is YYNGEE. The CDR3 is 14 amino acids. This chain's CDR3 is CASSVEGIAAEQFF. Combining the CDR3 with reference TRBV9 and TRBJ2-1 gives the whole variable domain DSGVTQTPKHLITATGQRVTLRCSPRSGDLSVYWYQQSLDQGLQFLIQYYNGEERAKGNILERFSAQQFPDLHSELNLSSLELGDSALYFCASSVEGIAAEQFFGPGTRLTVL.

This sequence joins TRBV28 and TRBJ2-1; the D gene TCRdb calls, TRBD1, cannot be checked with no DNA. This CDR3 is 16 amino acids long. Germline CDR1 is MDHEN and CDR2 is SYDVKM. The CDR3 here is CASSPWVRDEYNEQFF.

The genes are TRBV14 and TRBJ2-1; TCRdb lists TRBD2, though no DNA is available to test this call. Germline values: CDR1 SGHDN, CDR2 FVKESK. This CDR3 contains 14 residues. CDR3 loop: CASSPATSYNEQFF.

This chain's CDR3 is CASSYRGSPNNEQFF. The chain joins TRBV4-1 to TRBJ2-1. This CDR3 region has 15 residues. Per the germline V gene, CDR1 is MGHRA and CDR2 is YSYEKL.

The chain combines TRBV7-2 with TRBJ2-2. The CDR3 has 12 residues. Germline loops: CDR1 SGHTA, CDR2 FQGNSA. The CDR3: CASSPSSGELFF.